The next 10 T cell receptor beta chains were all read from a single sample in a study of T cell clones after liver transplantation. The assay was immunoSEQ multiplex PCR, and TCRdb's table has in-frame clones only and misses some. The sample includes about 70,000 clones, over 70% of them seen just once. The sequenced sample was CD4+ T cells from blood, obtained 12 months after liver transplant. Receptor source: a human patient who received a liver transplant. The graft donor may account for some of the T cells.

The gene calls are TRBV20-1 and TRBJ1-2; unclear D gene. This CDR3 is 11 amino acids long. V dropped 3 bases and J dropped 4 bases, with 6 bases sitting between them. Germline V gene data show CDR1 as DFQATT and CDR2 as SNEGSKA (reference sequence). The CDR3 nucleotides are TGCAGTGCTAGCGGCCCCTATGGCTACACCTTC. It encodes CSASGPYGYTF.

The genes are TRBV28 and TRBJ2-1; 7 bases fit TRBD1. J was trimmed by 10 bases and V by 2 bases; bases with no gene match: 11. In germline, CDR1 is MDHEN, CDR2 SYDVKM. This CDR3 is 15 amino acids long. For the CDR3, the DNA is TGTGCCAGCAGTTTAGGGACAGCTAAACTTCGGGAGCAGTTCTTC. Translation: CASSLGTAKLREQFF.

The genes are TRBV29-1 and TRBJ2-3; tentative D call: TRBD2 (5 bases). This CDR3 has 14 residues. Trimming removed 1 base from V and 15 bases from J, with 23 bases in between. The germline gives CDR1 SQVTM, CDR2 ANQGSEA. For the CDR3, the DNA is TGCAGCGTTGAAGGCAACCAGCTAGCCCAAACGCGTTATTTT. Protein: CSVEGNQLAQTRYF.

This clone was seen just once. This chain connects TRBV6-5 to TRBJ2-5; the D call may be TRBD1 or TRBD2 (5 bases each). This CDR3 comprises 15 residues. V gave up 0 bases and J gave up 5 bases, with 13 bases separating them. Germline V CDR1 and CDR2: MNHEY, SVGAGI. CDR3 sequence: CASSYSRGSWETQYF. In DNA, the CDR3 is TGTGCCAGCAGTTACTCGAGGGGCTCTTGGGAGACCCAGTACTTC.

This clone occurred once. V usage is TRBV4-3 and J usage is TRBJ1-3; D perhaps matches TRBD1 (6 bases). Trimming left V 0 bases short and J 6 bases short, with 15 bases between. In germline, CDR1 is LGHNA, CDR2 YSLEER. The CDR3 is made up of 16 amino acids. The CDR3 sequence is CASSQDIRGLENTIYF. CDR3 DNA sequence: TGCGCCAGCAGCCAAGATATCAGGGGTTTAGAAAACACCATATATTTT.

The rearrangement joins TRBV10-3 to TRBJ2-5; 7 nucleotides match TRBD2. In germline, CDR1 is ENHRY, CDR2 SYGVKD. This CDR3 has 13 residues. V lost 5 bases and J lost 5; bases outside the gene matches: 5. The CDR3 nucleotides are TGTGCCATCAGTTTAACGGGAGGCGAGACCCAGTACTTC. Translating it yields CAISLTGGETQYF.

The chain is built from TRBV18 and TRBJ2-1, with D possibly being TRBD2 (6 bases). Germline V lookup: CDR1 KGHSH, CDR2 LQKENI. With 3 bases removed from V and 7 bases from J, the gap between germline ends came to 16 bases. The CDR3 contains 15 residues. CDR3 in DNA: TGTGCCAGCTCACCCCGGGAGAGGGGTTCGAATGAGCAGTTCTTC. This gives the protein CASSPRERGSNEQFF.

This chain uses TRBV30 with TRBJ2-7; 9 bases map to TRBD2. Germline CDR1 GTSNPN, CDR2 SVGIG (reference sequence). This CDR3 contains 15 residues. J was trimmed by 6 bases and V by 0 bases; bases with no gene match: 9. CDR3 sequence: CAWSVRGRAIFEQYF. In DNA form, the CDR3 reads TGTGCCTGGAGTGTACGCGGGAGGGCCATATTCGAGCAGTACTTC.

This chain connects TRBV7-8 to TRBJ2-5; D gene uncertain. The CDR3 contains 14 residues. Germline assignment: CDR1 SGHVS and CDR2 FQNEAQ. The V gene lost 1 base and the J gene lost 0 bases, with 6 bases spanning the gap. CDR3 coding DNA: TGTGCCAGCAGCTTAGGCTTACACCAAGAGACCCAGTACTTC. Protein sequence: CASSLGLHQETQYF. The whole variable domain, remainder taken from reference TRBV7-8 and TRBJ2-5, is GAGVSQSPRYKVAKRGQDVALRCDPISGHVSLFWYQQALGQGPEFLTYFQNEAQLDKSGLPSDRFFAERPEGSVSTLKIQRTQQEDSAVYLCASSLGLHQETQYFGPGTRLLVL.

The chain links TRBV18 to TRBJ2-7; D might be TRBD1 (5 bases). Trimming cost V 6 bases and J 0 bases, with 15 bases left between them. The CDR3 has 15 residues. CDR1 and CDR2 (germline): KGHSH, LQKENI. CDR3 region: CASSLTDSDSYEQYF. In nucleotides, the CDR3 is TGTGCCAGCTCCCTGACAGACTCAGACTCCTACGAGCAGTACTTC.